The 5 T cell receptor beta chains below come from one sample, sequenced in a study of shared T cell receptors in the human thymus. Generated by immunoSEQ multiplex PCR, the TCRdb table keeps only in-frame clones and is missing some. Seen here are hundreds of thousands of clones, 88% observed once, and the top ten hold 0.0095% to 0.012%. This sample also appeared in a second study, on human thymus T cells.

Sequenced material: thymocytes. The receptors were gathered from a boy under two years old with a congenital heart defect.

The rearrangement uses TRBV27 and TRBJ2-1, with D perhaps TRBD1 (5 bases). V was cut by 0 bases and J by 11 bases, with 8 bases left in between. The CDR3 length is 12 residues. Germline V gene data show CDR1 as MNHEY and CDR2 as SMNVEV (reference sequence). Here the CDR3 reads CASSLSQGKQFF. The CDR3 DNA reads as TGTGCCAGCAGTTTATCCCAGGGAAAGCAGTTCTTC.

The chain combines TRBV7-8 with TRBJ1-4; no reliable D call. The CDR3 totals 15 residues. Trimming removed 5 bases from V and 8 bases from J, with 18 bases in between. Germline values: CDR1 SGHVS, CDR2 FQNEAQ. The CDR3 bases are TGTGCCAGCAGCCCGGCGAGCGGTTACTGGGAAAAACTGTTTTTT. It encodes CASSPASGYWEKLFF.

V and J are TRBV14 and TRBJ2-4; TRBD1 is a possible D gene (5 bases). CDR1 SGHDN and CDR2 FVKESK come from the germline V gene. Trimming shortened V by 1 base and J by 0 bases, and 10 bases separated the two germline ends. The CDR3 has 16 residues. The CDR3 sequence: CASSQVDSLAKNIQYF. The CDR3 DNA sequence: TGTGCCAGCAGCCAAGTTGACAGTCTAGCCAAAAACATTCAGTACTTC. The variable domain in full, with the rest retrieved from reference TRBV14 and TRBJ2-4, is EAGVTQFPSHSVIEKGQTVTLRCDPISGHDNLYWYRRVMGKEIKFLLHFVKESKQDESGMPNNRFLAERTGGTYSTLKVQPAELEDSGVYFCASSQVDSLAKNIQYFGAGTRLSVL.

The chain recombines TRBV18 with TRBJ1-3; D perhaps matches TRBD1 (5 bases). This CDR3 spans 18 amino acids. Germline CDR1 and CDR2: KGHSH and LQKENI. Trimming left V 1 base short and J 0 bases short, with 16 bases between. CDR3 DNA sequence: TGTGCCAGCTCACCACACGACCAAGACAGAAGCTCTGGAAACACCATATATTTT. It translates to CASSPHDQDRSSGNTIYF. The full variable domain, with the rest looked up from reference TRBV18 and TRBJ1-3, is NAGVMQNPRHLVRRRGQEARLRCSPMKGHSHVYWYRQLPEEGLKFMVYLQKENIIDESGMPKERFSAEFPKEGPSILRIQQVVRGDSAAYFCASSPHDQDRSSGNTIYFGEGSWLTVV.

The chain uses TRBV4-3 and TRBJ2-2, with unresolved D. The CDR3 length is 18 residues. Trimming left V 0 bases short and J 0 bases short, with 14 bases between. In germline, CDR1 is LGHNA, CDR2 YSLEER. CDR3 loop: CASSQDRVAEANTGELFF. Here the CDR3 DNA reads TGCGCCAGCAGCCAAGATCGAGTCGCGGAAGCGAACACCGGGGAGCTGTTTTTT.